The clone carrying this T cell receptor beta chain was seen only a few times. What it recognizes is unknown. The data originate from a study of CD8 T cells in ankylosing spondylitis. Study-level points and caveats: A TCR beta motif of 8 or 9 highly homologous variants appeared characteristic of ankylosing spondylitis blood. Reportedly, significant enrichment of disease-linked clones occurred in matched ankylosing spondylitis synovial fluid. Earlier authors reported some of these motif variants in reactive arthritis synovial fluid and blood.

Looked up from germline, CDR1 is SGDLS and CDR2 is YYNGEE. The germline V and J ends were trimmed by 4 bases and 5 bases, with 15 bases remaining between them. This CDR3 comprises 14 residues. TCRdb fed the 5' RACE reads into MiXCR, producing one record per CDR3 protein. The sample lists 250,000 to 300,000 distinct CDR3 sequences; more than 15% were seen once. Sequenced: blood, either unsorted or a sorted T cell fraction (not recorded which). The chain employs TRBV9 and TRBJ2-5, with D unclear. The receptor's source is a male donor with ankylosing spondylitis or in good health (not recorded which). CDR3 in amino acids: CASSPGPPAETQYF. DNA of the CDR3: TGTGCCAGCAGCCCCGGCCCCCCGGCGGAGACCCAGTACTTC.